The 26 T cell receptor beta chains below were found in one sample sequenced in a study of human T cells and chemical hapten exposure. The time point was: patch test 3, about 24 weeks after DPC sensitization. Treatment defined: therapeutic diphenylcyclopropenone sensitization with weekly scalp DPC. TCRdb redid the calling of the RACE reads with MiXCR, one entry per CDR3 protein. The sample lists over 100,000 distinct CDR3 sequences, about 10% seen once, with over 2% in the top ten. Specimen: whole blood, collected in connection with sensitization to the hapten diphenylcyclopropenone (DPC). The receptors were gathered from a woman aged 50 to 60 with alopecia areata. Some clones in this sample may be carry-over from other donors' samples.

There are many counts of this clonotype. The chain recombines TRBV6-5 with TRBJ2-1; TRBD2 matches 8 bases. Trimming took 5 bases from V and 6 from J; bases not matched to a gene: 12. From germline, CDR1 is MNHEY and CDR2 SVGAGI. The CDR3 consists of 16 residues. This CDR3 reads CASSGPKRGRVNEQFF. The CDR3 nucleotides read TGTGCCAGCAGTGGGCCGAAGCGGGGGAGGGTCAATGAGCAGTTCTTC.

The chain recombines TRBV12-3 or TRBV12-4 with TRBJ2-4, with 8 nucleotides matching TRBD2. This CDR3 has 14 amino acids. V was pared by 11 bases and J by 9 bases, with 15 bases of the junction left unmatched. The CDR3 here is CAQLRGANGIIQYF. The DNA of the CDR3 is TGTGCCCAGTTGCGGGGGGCGAACGGGATCATTCAGTACTTC.

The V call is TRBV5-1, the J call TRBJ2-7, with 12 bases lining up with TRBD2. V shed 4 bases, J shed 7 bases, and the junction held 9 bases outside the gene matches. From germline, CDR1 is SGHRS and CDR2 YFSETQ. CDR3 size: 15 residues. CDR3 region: CASSPELAGGREQYF. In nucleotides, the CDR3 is TGCGCCAGCAGCCCGGAACTAGCGGGAGGTCGGGAGCAGTACTTC.

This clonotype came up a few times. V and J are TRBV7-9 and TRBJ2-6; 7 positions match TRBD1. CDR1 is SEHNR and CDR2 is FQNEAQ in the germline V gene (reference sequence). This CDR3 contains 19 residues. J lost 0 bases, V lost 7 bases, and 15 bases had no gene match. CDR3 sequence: CASTLPINRGFSGANVLTF. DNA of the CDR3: TGTGCCAGCACCCTGCCGATCAACAGGGGTTTCTCTGGGGCCAACGTCCTGACTTTC.

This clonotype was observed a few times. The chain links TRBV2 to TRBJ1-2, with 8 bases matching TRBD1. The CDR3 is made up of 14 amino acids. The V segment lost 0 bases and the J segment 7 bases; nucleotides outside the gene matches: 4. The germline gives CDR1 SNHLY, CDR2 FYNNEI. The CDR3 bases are TGTGCCAGCAGTGAAGCGAACAGGGGGTTTGGCTACACCTTC. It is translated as CASSEANRGFGYTF.

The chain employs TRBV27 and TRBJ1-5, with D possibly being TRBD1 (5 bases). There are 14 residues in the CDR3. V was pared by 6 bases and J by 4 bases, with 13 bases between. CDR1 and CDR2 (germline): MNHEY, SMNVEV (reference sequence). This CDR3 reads CASRPTRENQPQHF. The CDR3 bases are TGTGCCAGCAGACCCACCAGGGAGAATCAGCCCCAGCATTTT.

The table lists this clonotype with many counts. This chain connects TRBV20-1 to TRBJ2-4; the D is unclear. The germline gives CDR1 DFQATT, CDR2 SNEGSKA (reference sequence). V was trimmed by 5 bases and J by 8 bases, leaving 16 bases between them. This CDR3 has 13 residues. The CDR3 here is CSARGMLEDIQYF. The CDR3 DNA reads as TGCAGTGCTCGTGGGATGCTAGAAGACATTCAGTACTTC.

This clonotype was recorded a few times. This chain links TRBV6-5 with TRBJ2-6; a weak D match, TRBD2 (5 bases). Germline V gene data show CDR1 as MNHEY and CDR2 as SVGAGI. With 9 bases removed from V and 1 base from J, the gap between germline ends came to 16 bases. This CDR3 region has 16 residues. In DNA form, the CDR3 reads TGTGCCAGTTCCGGACGGAGGCCTTCTGGGGCCAACGTCCTGACTTTC. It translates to CASSGRRPSGANVLTF.

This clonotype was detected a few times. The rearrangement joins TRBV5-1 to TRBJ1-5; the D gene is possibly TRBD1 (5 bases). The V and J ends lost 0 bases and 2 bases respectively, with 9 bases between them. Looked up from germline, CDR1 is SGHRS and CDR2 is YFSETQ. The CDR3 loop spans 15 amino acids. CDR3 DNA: TGCGCCAGCAGCTTGGAGGTAGGGGGCAATCAGCCCCAGCATTTT. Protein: CASSLEVGGNQPQHF.

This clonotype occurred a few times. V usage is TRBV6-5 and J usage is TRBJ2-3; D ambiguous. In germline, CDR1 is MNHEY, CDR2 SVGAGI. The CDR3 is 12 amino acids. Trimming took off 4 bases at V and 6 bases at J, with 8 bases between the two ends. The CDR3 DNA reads TGTGCCAGCAGTTCGGTCGGGGATACGCAGTATTTT. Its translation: CASSSVGDTQYF.

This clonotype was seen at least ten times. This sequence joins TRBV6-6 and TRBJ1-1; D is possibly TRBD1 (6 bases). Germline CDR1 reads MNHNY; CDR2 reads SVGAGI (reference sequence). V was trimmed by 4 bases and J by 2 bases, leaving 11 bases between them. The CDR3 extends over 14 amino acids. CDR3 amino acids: CASSLQGINTEAFF. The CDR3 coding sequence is TGTGCCAGCAGTTTACAGGGAATTAACACTGAAGCTTTCTTT.

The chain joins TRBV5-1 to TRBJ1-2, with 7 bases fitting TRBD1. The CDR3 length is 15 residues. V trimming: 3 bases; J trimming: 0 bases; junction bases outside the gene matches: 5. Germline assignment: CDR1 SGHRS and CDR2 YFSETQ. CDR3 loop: CASSSAGGTNYGYTF. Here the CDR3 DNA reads TGCGCCAGCAGCTCCGCAGGGGGTACTAACTATGGCTACACCTTC.

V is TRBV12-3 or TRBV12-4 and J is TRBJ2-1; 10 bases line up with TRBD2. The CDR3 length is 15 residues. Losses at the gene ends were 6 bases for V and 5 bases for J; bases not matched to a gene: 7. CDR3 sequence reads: CASSYRTSGNNEQFF. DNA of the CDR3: TGTGCCAGCAGCTACCGGACTAGCGGAAACAATGAGCAGTTCTTC.

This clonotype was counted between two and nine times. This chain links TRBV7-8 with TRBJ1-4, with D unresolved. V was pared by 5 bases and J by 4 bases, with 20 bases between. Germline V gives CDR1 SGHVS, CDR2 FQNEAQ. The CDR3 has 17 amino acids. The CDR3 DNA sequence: TGTGCCAGCAGCCATTTTTTATCGGCAGTCCTTAATGAAAAACTGTTTTTT. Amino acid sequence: CASSHFLSAVLNEKLFF.

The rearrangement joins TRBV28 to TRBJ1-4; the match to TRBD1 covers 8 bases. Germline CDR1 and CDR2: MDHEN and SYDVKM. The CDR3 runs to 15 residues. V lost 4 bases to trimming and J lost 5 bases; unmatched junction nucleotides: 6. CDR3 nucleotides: TGTGCCAGCAGTTCCCTACAGGGGGGGAATGAAAAACTGTTTTTT. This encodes CASSSLQGGNEKLFF.

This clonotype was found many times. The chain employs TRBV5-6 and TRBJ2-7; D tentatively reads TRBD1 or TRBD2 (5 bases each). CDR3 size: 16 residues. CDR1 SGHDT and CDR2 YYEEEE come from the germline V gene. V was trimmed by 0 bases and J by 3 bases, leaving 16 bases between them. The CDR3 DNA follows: TGTGCCAGCAGCTTGGGTTCGGCAGGGACCTTCTACGAGCAGTACTTC. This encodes CASSLGSAGTFYEQYF.

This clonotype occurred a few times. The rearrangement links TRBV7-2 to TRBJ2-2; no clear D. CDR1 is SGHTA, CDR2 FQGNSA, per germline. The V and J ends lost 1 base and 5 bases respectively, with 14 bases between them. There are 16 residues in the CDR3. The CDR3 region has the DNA TGTGCCAGCAGCTTAGGTGCAGCCCTGGGAACCGGGGAGCTGTTTTTT. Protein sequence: CASSLGAALGTGELFF.

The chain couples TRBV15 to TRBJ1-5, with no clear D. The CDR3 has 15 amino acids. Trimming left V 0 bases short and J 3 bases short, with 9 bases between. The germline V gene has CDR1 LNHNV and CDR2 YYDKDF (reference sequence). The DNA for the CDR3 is TGTGCCACCAGCAGAGATGGGCAGATCAATCAGCCCCAGCATTTT. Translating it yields CATSRDGQINQPQHF.

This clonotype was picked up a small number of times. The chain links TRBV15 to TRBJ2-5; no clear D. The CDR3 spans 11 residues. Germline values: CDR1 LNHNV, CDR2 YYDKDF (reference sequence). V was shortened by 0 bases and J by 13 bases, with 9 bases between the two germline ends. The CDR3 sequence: CATSRDGPLYF. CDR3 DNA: TGTGCCACCAGCAGAGACGGGCCCTTGTACTTC.

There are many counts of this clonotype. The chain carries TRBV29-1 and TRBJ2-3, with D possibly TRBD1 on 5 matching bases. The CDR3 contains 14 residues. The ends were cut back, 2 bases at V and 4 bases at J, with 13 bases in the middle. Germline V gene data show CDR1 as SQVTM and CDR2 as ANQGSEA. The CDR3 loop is CSVELGQGSDTQYF. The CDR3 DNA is TGCAGCGTTGAACTAGGACAAGGCTCAGATACGCAGTATTTT.

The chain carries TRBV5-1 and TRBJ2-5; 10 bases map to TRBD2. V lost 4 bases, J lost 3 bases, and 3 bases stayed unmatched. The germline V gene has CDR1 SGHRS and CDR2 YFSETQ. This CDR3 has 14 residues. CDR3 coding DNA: TGCGCCAGCAGCCCTACTAGCGGGGAAGAGACCCAGTACTTC. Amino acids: CASSPTSGEETQYF.

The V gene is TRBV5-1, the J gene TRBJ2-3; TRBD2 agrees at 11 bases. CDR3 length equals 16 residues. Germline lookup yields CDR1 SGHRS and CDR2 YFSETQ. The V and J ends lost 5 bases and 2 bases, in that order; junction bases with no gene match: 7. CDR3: CASRTTSGGNTDTQYF. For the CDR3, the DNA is TGCGCCAGCAGAACAACTAGCGGGGGCAACACAGATACGCAGTATTTT. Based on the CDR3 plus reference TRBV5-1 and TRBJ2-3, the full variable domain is KAGVTQTPRYLIKTRGQQVTLSCSPISGHRSVSWYQQTPGQGLQFLFEYFSETQRNKGNFPGRFSGRQFSNSRSEMNVSTLELGDSALYLCASRTTSGGNTDTQYFGPGTRLTVL.

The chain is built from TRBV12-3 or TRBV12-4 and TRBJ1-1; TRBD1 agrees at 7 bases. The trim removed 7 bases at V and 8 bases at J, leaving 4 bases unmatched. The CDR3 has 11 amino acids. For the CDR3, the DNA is TGTGCCAGCACCGACAGGGTAGAAGCTTTCTTT. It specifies CASTDRVEAFF.

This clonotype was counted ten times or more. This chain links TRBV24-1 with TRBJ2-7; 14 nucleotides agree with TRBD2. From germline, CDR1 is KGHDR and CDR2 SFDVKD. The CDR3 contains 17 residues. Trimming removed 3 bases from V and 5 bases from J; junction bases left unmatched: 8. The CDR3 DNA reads TGTGCCACCAGTGATGCCGGGACTAGCGGGAGTTGGGACGAGCAGTACTTC. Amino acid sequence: CATSDAGTSGSWDEQYF.

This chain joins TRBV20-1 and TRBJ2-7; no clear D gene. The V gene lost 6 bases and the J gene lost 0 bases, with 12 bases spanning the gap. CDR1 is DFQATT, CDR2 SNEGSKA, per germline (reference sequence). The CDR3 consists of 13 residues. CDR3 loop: CSAKSRSSYEQYF. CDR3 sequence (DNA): TGCAGTGCCAAATCTAGAAGCTCCTACGAGCAGTACTTC.

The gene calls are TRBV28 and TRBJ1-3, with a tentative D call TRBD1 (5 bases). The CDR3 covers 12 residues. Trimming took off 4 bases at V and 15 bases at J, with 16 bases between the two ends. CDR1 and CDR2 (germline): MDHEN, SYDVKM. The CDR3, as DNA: TGTGCCAGCAGTTCTACAGTGGGGCAGGGATATTTT. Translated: CASSSTVGQGYF.